This T cell receptor beta chain was observed in a study of prognosis after radiotherapy for stage I lung cancer. Study in general: Stage I non-small cell lung cancer cases were enrolled from April 2018 through early 2019. SBRT radiotherapy used 3 to 5 fractions and a biologically effective dose of at least 100 Gy.

This clonotype was picked up many times. Its antigen is not known. The study's findings and limits: Differing TRBV and TRBJ gene usage was reportedly seen between patients with and without metastases. When patients developed distant metastases, their Shannon entropy after stereotactic body radiation therapy was lower.

TCR beta CDR3 amplification from genomic DNA was performed by two-round multiplex PCR. During first-round PCR, primers specific to each TRBV and TRBJ gene were used. Each CDR3 protein is one row after TCRdb ran MiXCR on the multiplex PCR reads. The repertoire has roughly 38,000 distinct CDR3 sequences, approximately 25% of them found once; the top ten carry less than 30%. The germline CDR1 and CDR2 sequences are SEHNR and FQNEAQ (reference sequence). This CDR3 has 13 residues. Trimming took 3 bases from V and 7 from J, leaving 7 bases between them. The gene calls are TRBV7-9 and TRBJ1-6, with a possible D match to TRBD1 (5 bases). The material was PBMCs, obtained before or after stereotactic body radiation therapy (not recorded which). The receptor's source is a donor aged 50 or older with non-small cell lung cancer. Here the CDR3 reads CASSLWGNSPLHF. The CDR3 DNA reads TGTGCCAGCAGCTTGTGGGGGAATTCACCCCTCCACTTT.